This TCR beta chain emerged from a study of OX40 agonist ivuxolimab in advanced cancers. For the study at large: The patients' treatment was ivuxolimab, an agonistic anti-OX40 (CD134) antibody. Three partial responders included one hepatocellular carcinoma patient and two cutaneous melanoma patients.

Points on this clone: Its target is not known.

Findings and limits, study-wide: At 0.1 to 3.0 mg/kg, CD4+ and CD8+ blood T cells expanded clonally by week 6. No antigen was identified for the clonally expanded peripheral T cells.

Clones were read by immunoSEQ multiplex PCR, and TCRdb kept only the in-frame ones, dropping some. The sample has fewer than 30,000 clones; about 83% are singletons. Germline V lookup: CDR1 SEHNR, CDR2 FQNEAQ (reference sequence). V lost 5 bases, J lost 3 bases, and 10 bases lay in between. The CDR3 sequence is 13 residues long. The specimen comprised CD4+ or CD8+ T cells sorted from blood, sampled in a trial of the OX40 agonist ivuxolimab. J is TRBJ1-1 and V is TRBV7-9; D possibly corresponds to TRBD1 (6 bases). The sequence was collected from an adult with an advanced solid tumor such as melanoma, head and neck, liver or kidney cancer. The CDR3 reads CASSKGGDTEAFF. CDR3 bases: TGTGCCAGCAGCAAAGGGGGGGACACTGAAGCTTTCTTT.